The 18 T cell receptor beta chains below come from one sample, sequenced in a study of pediatric ulcerative colitis. Profiled with immunoSEQ multiplex PCR; TCRdb holds only in-frame clones, not every one. In the table there are tens of thousands of clones, around 73% of which are singletons. The rectum was sampled with one to two pinch biopsies at colonoscopy. Sequencing was done on a sample of gut tissue. These receptors were obtained from a boy aged 5-17 years with moderate ulcerative colitis.

The count of this clone is one. V and J are TRBV7-6 and TRBJ2-7; 12 bases align to TRBD2. Trimming took 0 bases from V and 3 from J; bases not matched to a gene: 9. Germline V gives CDR1 SGHVS, CDR2 FNYEAQ. The CDR3 loop spans 18 amino acids. The CDR3 region has the DNA TGTGCCAGCAGCTTAGCCGTGGCTAGCGGGAGGGCCGACTACGAGCAGTACTTC. It is translated as CASSLAVASGRADYEQYF. The full variable domain, its missing parts supplied by reference TRBV7-6 and TRBJ2-7, is GAGVSQSPRYKVTKRGQDVALRCDPISGHVSLYWYRQALGQGPEFLTYFNYEAQQDKSGLPNDRFSAERPEGSISTLTIQRTEQRDSAMYRCASSLAVASGRADYEQYFGPGTRLTVT.

This clone has a handful of counts. The rearrangement links TRBV28 to TRBJ1-1; D remains unclear. From germline, CDR1 is MDHEN and CDR2 SYDVKM. CDR3 length: 11 amino acids. Trimming cost V 3 bases and J 5 bases, with 4 bases left between them. The CDR3 DNA sequence: TGTGCCAGCAGTTTGAGGACTGAAGCTTTCTTT. This translates into CASSLRTEAFF.

The chain couples TRBV5-8 to TRBJ2-3; 8 positions agree with TRBD1. This CDR3 is built from 15 residues. The V segment lost 3 bases and the J segment 2 bases; nucleotides outside the gene matches: 5. Germline-derived CDR1 and CDR2 are SGHTS and YDEGEE. The CDR3 here is CASSSGQDYTDTQYF. Here the CDR3 DNA reads TGTGCCAGCAGCTCGGGACAGGACTACACAGATACGCAGTATTTT.

The gene calls are TRBV5-1 and TRBJ2-3; no clear D. The germline gives CDR1 SGHRS, CDR2 YFSETQ. The ends were cut back, 1 base at V and 5 bases at J, with 8 bases in the middle. The CDR3 runs to 13 residues. CDR3 nucleotide sequence: TGCGCCAGCAGCTTGTGGGGTGAAGATACGCAGTATTTT. Amino acids: CASSLWGEDTQYF.

This chain connects TRBV5-5 to TRBJ1-2; D is unresolved. Between the trimmed V and J ends, which lost 0 bases and 4 bases, there was a span of 13 bases. CDR1 and CDR2 from the germline V gene are SGHKS and YYEKEE (reference sequence). The CDR3 contains 15 residues. CDR3 in amino acids: CASSLVGRRAYGYTF. CDR3 bases: TGTGCCAGCAGCTTGGTGGGTAGGAGGGCCTATGGCTACACCTTC.

The chain has TRBV18 and TRBJ2-6; 14 positions match TRBD2. This CDR3 region has 20 residues. CDR1 is KGHSH, CDR2 LQKENI, per germline. J lost 4 bases, V lost 1 base, and 9 bases had no gene match. Here the CDR3 DNA reads TGTGCCAGCTCACCACTCCCGGGACTAGCGGGAGTAACCGGGGCCAACGTCCTGACTTTC. Residues: CASSPLPGLAGVTGANVLTF.

The CDR3 region is CASRGSGYTDTQYF. CDR3 bases: TGTGCCAGCAGAGGTAGCGGATACACAGATACGCAGTATTTT. The chain is built from TRBV9 and TRBJ2-3; possible D gene TRBD2, 6 bases. V was shortened by 5 bases and J by 2 bases, with 12 bases between the two germline ends. The CDR3 length is 14 residues. The germline gives CDR1 SGDLS, CDR2 YYNGEE.

J is TRBJ2-3 and V is TRBV30, with D hard to call. Germline V CDR1 and CDR2: GTSNPN, SVGIG (reference sequence). The CDR3 is 15 amino acids. The V end lost 1 base, the J end lost 3 bases, and 14 bases lay between the germline ends. This CDR3 reads CAWSAGPDLTDTQYF. Written as DNA, the CDR3 is TGTGCCTGGAGTGCTGGTCCGGACCTAACAGATACGCAGTATTTT.

The chain joins TRBV15 to TRBJ2-7, with 7 nucleotides matching TRBD2. V lost 0 bases to trimming and J lost 2 bases; unmatched junction nucleotides: 4. This CDR3 region has 15 residues. Germline V gene lookup returns CDR1 LNHNV and CDR2 YYDKDF (reference sequence). The CDR3 region is CATSRDPGTTYEQYF. In DNA, the CDR3 is TGTGCCACCAGCAGAGACCCCGGGACTACCTACGAGCAGTACTTC.

V gene TRBV9 combines with J gene TRBJ1-2; 10 bases line up with TRBD1. V dropped 2 bases and J dropped 2; count of bases not matched to a gene: 3. The CDR3 loop spans 15 amino acids. Germline V gives CDR1 SGDLS, CDR2 YYNGEE. DNA of the CDR3: TGTGCCAGCAGCGTGGGGGGACAGGGGAACTATGGCTACACCTTC. As protein: CASSVGGQGNYGYTF.

V is TRBV5-6 and J is TRBJ2-5, with D unclear. The germline V gene encodes CDR1 SGHDT and CDR2 YYEEEE. The CDR3 has 13 amino acids. Trimming left V 0 bases short and J 5 bases short, with 8 bases between. The CDR3 coding sequence is TGTGCCAGCAGCTTGGACCTGAGGGAGACCCAGTACTTC. This translates into CASSLDLRETQYF.

V gene TRBV11-3 combines with J gene TRBJ2-3, with TRBD2 matching 9 bases. Germline V gene sequence: CDR1 SGHNT, CDR2 YENEEA. The CDR3 is 17 amino acids. The ends lost 0 bases at V and 5 bases at J; junction bases unmatched: 9. The CDR3 sequence: CASSLDPPRGGVDTQYF. The CDR3 nucleotides are TGTGCCAGCAGCTTAGACCCACCGCGGGGGGGCGTAGATACGCAGTATTTT.

The rearrangement joins TRBV11-3 to TRBJ2-1, with D perhaps matching TRBD1 (8 bases). Germline assignment: CDR1 SGHNT and CDR2 YENEEA. The CDR3 contains 13 residues. Deletions cut 1 base from V and 12 bases from J, with 13 bases between. The CDR3, as DNA: TGTGCCAGCAGCTTAGGGACAGGGAGGGGGCAGTTCTTC. Its translation is CASSLGTGRGQFF.

The rearrangement links TRBV2 to TRBJ2-1; D unclear. The CDR3 extends over 13 amino acids. V was trimmed by 3 bases and J by 0 bases, leaving 3 bases between them. The germline V gene has CDR1 SNHLY and CDR2 FYNNEI. The CDR3 DNA reads as TGTGCCAGCAGTGATTTCTCCTACAATGAGCAGTTCTTC. Protein product: CASSDFSYNEQFF.

The V and J genes are TRBV6-1 and TRBJ2-2; no reliable D call. The germline gives CDR1 MNHNS, CDR2 SASEGT. The germline V and J ends were trimmed by 6 bases and 8 bases, with 7 bases remaining between them. This CDR3 contains 11 residues. The DNA of the CDR3 is TGTGCCAGCAGGGCAGAGGGGGAGCTGTTTTTT. Translation: CASRAEGELFF.

The count of this clone is one. The chain has TRBV4-1 and TRBJ1-1, with 7 bases that match TRBD1. Germline V gene sequence: CDR1 MGHRA, CDR2 YSYEKL. Germline trimming cut 0 bases from V and 4 bases from J; bases unmatched to any gene: 8. The CDR3 covers 16 residues. CDR3 loop: CASSQEVRQGFTEAFF. The CDR3 DNA reads as TGCGCCAGCAGCCAAGAGGTGAGACAGGGTTTCACTGAAGCTTTCTTT.

This clone was counted between two and nine times. CDR3: CASSLQWGKETQYF. The CDR3 nucleotides are TGTGCCAGCTCACTCCAGTGGGGGAAAGAGACCCAGTACTTC. The genes are TRBV7-6 and TRBJ2-5; D may correspond to TRBD1 or TRBD2 (5 bases each). The CDR3 is 14 amino acids. Germline values: CDR1 SGHVS, CDR2 FNYEAQ. V was shortened by 8 bases and J by 3 bases, with 16 bases between the two germline ends.

The chain employs TRBV6-1 and TRBJ1-2, with D perhaps matching TRBD1 (5 bases). Deletions cut 6 bases from V and 5 bases from J, with 16 bases between. The CDR3 has 14 residues. CDR1 and CDR2 (germline): MNHNS, SASEGT. For the CDR3, the DNA is TGTGCCAGCAGCGCAGTGCGGGGGGTGTATGGCTACACCTTC. Protein sequence: CASSAVRGVYGYTF.